The 12 T cell receptor beta chains below come from one sample, sequenced in a study of identical twins. TCRdb analysed the 5' RACE reads with MiXCR anew, one entry per CDR3 protein. The data contain 350,000 to 600,000 distinct CDR3 sequences, 12% to 15% of them singletons. This same sample was also part of a study on yellow fever vaccine responses in identical twins.

The sequenced material came from CD4+ T cells sorted from blood. Every receptor here comes from a woman aged 18-29 years in good health.

The J gene is TRBJ2-1, the V gene TRBV12-3 or TRBV12-4, with 14 bases that match TRBD2. The CDR3 length is 15 residues. V was pared by 5 bases and J by 10 bases, with 7 bases of the junction left unmatched. The CDR3: CASSQTSGGGGEQFF. DNA of the CDR3: TGTGCCAGCAGTCAGACTAGCGGGGGGGGAGGCGAGCAGTTCTTC.

This clonotype appeared many times. The chain couples TRBV2 to TRBJ2-3; D tentatively reads TRBD1 or TRBD2 (6 bases each). V lost 6 bases to trimming and J lost 0 bases, with 13 bases between them. The CDR3 consists of 15 residues. CDR1 SNHLY and CDR2 FYNNEI come from the germline V gene. The CDR3, as DNA: TGTGCCAGCAGGCGGGACACAGCTAGCACAGATACGCAGTATTTT. Its protein product is CASRRDTASTDTQYF.

This clonotype was seen a few times. The rearrangement joins TRBV20-1 to TRBJ2-1; 7 bases line up with TRBD2. The CDR3 extends over 16 amino acids. V lost 3 bases to trimming and J lost 0 bases; unmatched junction nucleotides: 8. Germline values: CDR1 DFQATT, CDR2 SNEGSKA (reference sequence). CDR3 sequence reads: CSARGSGYSSYNEQFF. The CDR3 nucleotides are TGCAGTGCTAGGGGTAGCGGGTATAGCTCCTACAATGAGCAGTTCTTC.

This clonotype was seen at least ten times. The gene calls are TRBV4-2 and TRBJ2-2, with 8 nucleotides matching TRBD1. The germline CDR1 and CDR2 sequences are LGHNA and YNFKEQ. The V gene end was trimmed by 0 bases and the J gene end by 2 bases; junction bases not matched to a gene: 2. This CDR3 is built from 16 residues. The CDR3 DNA follows: TGTGCCAGCAGCCAAGAGACAGGGGCAAACACCGGGGAGCTGTTTTTT. Its translation: CASSQETGANTGELFF.

The chain recombines TRBV7-2 with TRBJ2-1; D remains unclear. Trimming pared 5 bases from V and 13 bases from J, leaving 18 bases between. Per germline, CDR1 SGHTA and CDR2 FQGNSA. There are 13 residues in the CDR3. This CDR3 is CASSIGYRREQFF. The CDR3 DNA is TGTGCCAGCAGCATAGGGTACAGAAGAGAACAGTTCTTC. The full variable domain, with the rest looked up from reference TRBV7-2 and TRBJ2-1, is GAGVSQSPSNKVTEKGKDVELRCDPISGHTALYWYRQSLGQGLEFLIYFQGNSAPDKSGLPSDRFSAERTGGSVSTLTIQRTQQEDSAVYLCASSIGYRREQFFGPGTRLTVL.

V is TRBV27 and J is TRBJ2-5; D unclear. V was pared by 6 bases and J by 0 bases, with 14 bases between. In germline, CDR1 is MNHEY, CDR2 SMNVEV (reference sequence). There are 15 residues in the CDR3. For the CDR3, the DNA is TGTGCCAGCAGACCCCTAGGTAGGGACCAAGAGACCCAGTACTTC. Translation: CASRPLGRDQETQYF.

This clonotype was detected a few times. This rearrangement joins TRBV11-2 to TRBJ2-7; D perhaps matches TRBD1 (6 bases). The V gene's germline CDR1 is SGHAT and CDR2 FQNNGV. V was clipped by 2 bases and J by 3 bases, with 14 bases between them. CDR3 size: 15 residues. CDR3 nucleotide sequence: TGTGCCAGCAGCTTACCGTGGACAGCCCTCTACGAGCAGTACTTC. This gives the protein CASSLPWTALYEQYF.

V usage is TRBV2 and J usage is TRBJ2-3; 10 nucleotides agree with TRBD2. After removal of 9 bases from V and 1 base from J, the junction contained 1 base not matched to a gene. Germline CDR1 is SNHLY and CDR2 is FYNNEI. The CDR3 is made up of 13 amino acids. The CDR3 reads CARGTSGTDTQYF. The CDR3 DNA is TGTGCCAGAGGGACTAGCGGCACAGATACGCAGTATTTT.

The CDR3 region is CASSRYSGSSTDTQYF. CDR3 coding DNA: TGTGCCAGCAGCCGATATAGCGGCTCTAGCACAGATACGCAGTATTTT. The chain couples TRBV7-2 to TRBJ2-3; TRBD2 might be the D (6 bases). V lost 5 bases to trimming and J lost 0 bases, with 15 bases between them. The germline CDR1 and CDR2 sequences are SGHTA and FQGNSA. The CDR3 loop spans 16 amino acids.

This clonotype was seen ten or more times. V gene TRBV5-1 combines with J gene TRBJ2-1; 9 positions match TRBD2. CDR3 length: 20 residues. CDR1 and CDR2 (germline): SGHRS, YFSETQ. Trimming took 3 bases from V and 0 from J; bases not matched to a gene: 16. The CDR3 loop is CASSSPRGGGDSSSYNEQFF. CDR3 nucleotides: TGCGCCAGCAGCTCACCTCGAGGCGGGGGGGACTCAAGCTCCTACAATGAGCAGTTCTTC.

The chain couples TRBV11-2 to TRBJ2-5; TRBD2 aligns across 12 bases. The CDR3 totals 18 residues. Germline values: CDR1 SGHAT, CDR2 FQNNGV. The V segment lost 5 bases and the J segment 5 bases; nucleotides outside the gene matches: 15. The CDR3 here is CASSPQGSLAGGMETQYF. In DNA form, the CDR3 reads TGTGCCAGCAGCCCCCAAGGGTCGCTAGCGGGGGGGATGGAGACCCAGTACTTC.

This rearrangement joins TRBV5-1 to TRBJ2-2; 13 nucleotides match TRBD2. Looked up from germline, CDR1 is SGHRS and CDR2 is YFSETQ. After removal of 4 bases from V and 6 bases from J, the junction contained 9 bases not matched to a gene. This CDR3 is built from 17 residues. In nucleotides, the CDR3 is TGCGCCAGCAGCGTACGGACTAGCGGGGGAGAAGCCGGGGAGCTGTTTTTT. Residues: CASSVRTSGGEAGELFF.